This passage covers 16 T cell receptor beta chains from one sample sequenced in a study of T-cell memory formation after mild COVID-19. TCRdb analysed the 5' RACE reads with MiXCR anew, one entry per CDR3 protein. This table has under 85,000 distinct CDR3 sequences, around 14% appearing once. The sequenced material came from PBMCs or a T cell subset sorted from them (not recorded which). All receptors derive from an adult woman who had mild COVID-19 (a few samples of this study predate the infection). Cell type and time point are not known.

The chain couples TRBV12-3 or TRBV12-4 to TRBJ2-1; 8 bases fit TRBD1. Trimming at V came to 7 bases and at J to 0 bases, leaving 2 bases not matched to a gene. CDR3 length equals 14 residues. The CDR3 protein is CASTTGGSYNEQFF. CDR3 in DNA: TGTGCCAGCACCACAGGGGGCTCCTACAATGAGCAGTTCTTC.

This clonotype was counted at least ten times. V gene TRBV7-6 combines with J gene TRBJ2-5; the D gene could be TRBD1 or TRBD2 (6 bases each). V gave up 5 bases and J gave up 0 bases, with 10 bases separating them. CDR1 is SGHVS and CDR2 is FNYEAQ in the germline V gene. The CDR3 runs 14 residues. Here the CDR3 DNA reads TGTGCCAGCAGCGCGGGACACTACCAAGAGACCCAGTACTTC. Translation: CASSAGHYQETQYF.

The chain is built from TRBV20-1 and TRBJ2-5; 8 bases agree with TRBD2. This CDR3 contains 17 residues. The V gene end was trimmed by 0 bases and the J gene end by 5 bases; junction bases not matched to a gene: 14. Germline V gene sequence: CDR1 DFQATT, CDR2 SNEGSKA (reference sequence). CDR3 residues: CSAREPGAGVSSETQYF. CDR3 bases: TGCAGTGCTAGAGAGCCTGGAGCGGGGGTATCTTCGGAGACCCAGTACTTC.

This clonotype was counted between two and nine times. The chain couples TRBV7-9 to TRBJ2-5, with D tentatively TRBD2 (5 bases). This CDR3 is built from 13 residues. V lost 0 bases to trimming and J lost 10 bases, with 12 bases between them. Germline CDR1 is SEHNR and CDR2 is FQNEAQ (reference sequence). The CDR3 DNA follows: TGTGCCAGCAGCTTAGCGGTCCCGGAGGACCAGTACTTC. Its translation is CASSLAVPEDQYF.

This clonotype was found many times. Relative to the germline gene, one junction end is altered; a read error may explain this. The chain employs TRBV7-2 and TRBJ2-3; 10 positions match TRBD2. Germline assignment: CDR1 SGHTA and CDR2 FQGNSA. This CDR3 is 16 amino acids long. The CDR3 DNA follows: TGCGCCAGCAGCTTGGGCCTAGCGGGGGGCACAGATACGCAGTATTTT. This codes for CASSLGLAGGTDTQYF.

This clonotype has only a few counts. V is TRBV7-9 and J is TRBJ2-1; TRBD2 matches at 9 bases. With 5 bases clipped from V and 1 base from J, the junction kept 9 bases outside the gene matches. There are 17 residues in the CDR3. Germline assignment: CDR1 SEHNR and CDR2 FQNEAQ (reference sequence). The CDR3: CASSPRIAGESYNEQFF. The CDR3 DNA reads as TGTGCCAGCAGCCCCCGGATAGCGGGGGAGTCCTACAATGAGCAGTTCTTC.

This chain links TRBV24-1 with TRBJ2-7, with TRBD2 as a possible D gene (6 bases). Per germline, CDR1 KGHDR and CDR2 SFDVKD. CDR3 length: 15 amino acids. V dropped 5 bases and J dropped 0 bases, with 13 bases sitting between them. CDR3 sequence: CATSAGDGSSYEQYF. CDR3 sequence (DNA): TGTGCCACCAGTGCCGGGGACGGGAGCTCCTACGAGCAGTACTTC.

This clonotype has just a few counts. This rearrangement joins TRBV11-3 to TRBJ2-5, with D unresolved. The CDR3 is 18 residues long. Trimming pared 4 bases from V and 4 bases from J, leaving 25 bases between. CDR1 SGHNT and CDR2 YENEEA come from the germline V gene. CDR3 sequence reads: CASSSSDHPSGSRETQYF. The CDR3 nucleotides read TGTGCCAGCAGCTCGTCAGATCATCCCTCTGGCAGCCGAGAGACCCAGTACTTC.

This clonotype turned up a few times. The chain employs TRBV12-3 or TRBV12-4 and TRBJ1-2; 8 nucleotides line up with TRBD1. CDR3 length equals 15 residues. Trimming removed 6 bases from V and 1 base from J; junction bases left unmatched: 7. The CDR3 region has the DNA TGTGCCAGCAGCCGGGGGACAGGATATAACTATGGCTACACCTTC. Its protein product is CASSRGTGYNYGYTF.

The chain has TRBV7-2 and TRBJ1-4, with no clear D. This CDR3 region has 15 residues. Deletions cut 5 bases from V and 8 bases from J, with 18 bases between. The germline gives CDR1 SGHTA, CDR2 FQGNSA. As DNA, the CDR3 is TGTGCCAGCAGCCCTGGTTGGGGAGGGTCGGAAAAACTGTTTTTT. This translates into CASSPGWGGSEKLFF.

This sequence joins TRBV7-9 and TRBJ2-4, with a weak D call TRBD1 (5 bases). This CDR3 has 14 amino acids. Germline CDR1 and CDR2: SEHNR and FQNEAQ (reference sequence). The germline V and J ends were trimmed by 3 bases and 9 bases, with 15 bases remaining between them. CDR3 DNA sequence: TGTGCCAGCAGCTTGGGGCACCTAGTTGGCATTCAGTACTTC. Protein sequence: CASSLGHLVGIQYF.

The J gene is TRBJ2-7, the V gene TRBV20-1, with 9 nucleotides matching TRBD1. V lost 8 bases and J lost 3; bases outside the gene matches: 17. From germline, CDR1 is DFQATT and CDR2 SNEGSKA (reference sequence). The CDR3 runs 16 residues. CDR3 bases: TGCAGTCTACTAAGGGGTAGGGACAGGGCCTACTACGAGCAGTACTTC. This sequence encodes CSLLRGRDRAYYEQYF.

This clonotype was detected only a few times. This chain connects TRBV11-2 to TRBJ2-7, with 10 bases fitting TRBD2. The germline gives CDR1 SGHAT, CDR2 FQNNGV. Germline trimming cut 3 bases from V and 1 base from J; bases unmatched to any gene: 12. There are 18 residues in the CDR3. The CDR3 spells CASSFGRAGLADSYEQYF. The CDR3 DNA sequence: TGTGCCAGCAGCTTCGGCAGGGCCGGACTAGCGGATTCCTACGAGCAGTACTTC. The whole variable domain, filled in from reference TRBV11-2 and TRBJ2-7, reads EAGVAQSPRYKIIEKRQSVAFWCNPISGHATLYWYQQILGQGPKLLIQFQNNGVVDDSQLPKDRFSAERLKGVDSTLKIQPAKLEDSAVYLCASSFGRAGLADSYEQYFGPGTRLTVT.

The CDR3 loop is CASSLLPGQGARDEQFF. The CDR3 region has the DNA TGTGCCAGCAGCCTCCTCCCGGGACAGGGGGCGCGGGACGAGCAGTTCTTC. V gene TRBV7-9 combines with J gene TRBJ2-1; 12 nucleotides line up with TRBD1. V was clipped by 5 bases and J by 10 bases; unmatched bases: 15. CDR1 and CDR2 from the germline V gene are SEHNR and FQNEAQ (reference sequence). There are 17 residues in the CDR3.

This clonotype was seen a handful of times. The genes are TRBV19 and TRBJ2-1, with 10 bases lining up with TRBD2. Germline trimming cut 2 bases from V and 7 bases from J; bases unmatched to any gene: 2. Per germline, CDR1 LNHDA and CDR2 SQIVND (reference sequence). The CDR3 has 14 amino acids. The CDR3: CASSILAGANEQFF. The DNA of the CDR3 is TGTGCCAGTAGTATACTAGCGGGGGCTAATGAGCAGTTCTTC.

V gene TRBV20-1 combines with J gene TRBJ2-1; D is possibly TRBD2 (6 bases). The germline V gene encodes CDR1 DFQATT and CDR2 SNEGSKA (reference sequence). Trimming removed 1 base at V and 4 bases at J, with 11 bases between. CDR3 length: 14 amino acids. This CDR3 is CSARGASEYNEQFF. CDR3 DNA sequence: TGCAGTGCTAGAGGGGCTAGCGAGTACAATGAGCAGTTCTTC.